These T cell receptor beta chains were read from a single sample in a study of blood T cell repertoires in COVID-19. TCRdb keeps only in-frame clones here, not all; method: immunoSEQ multiplex PCR. The repertoire consists of about 670,000 clones, with about nine tenths occurring once and the leading ten covering over 0.2%. Material for sequencing was peripheral blood. The origin of the receptors is a woman aged 18-35 years with acute or convalescent COVID-19. CDR3s include the opening cysteine and the closing phenylalanine or tryptophan. The order of the fields is CDR3 protein, CDR3 DNA, D gene, clone size, J gene, V gene. D genes are given only for firm matches. The listing skips clone size in some rows; elsewhere it reads once, few, many or a size class.

cdr3_aa: CATSRGYEQYF
cdr3_nt: TGTGCCACCTCTCGGGGCTACGAGCAGTACTTC
d_call: .
clone_size: .
j_call: TRBJ2-7
v_call: TRBV24-1

cdr3_aa: CATSDHSNEKLFF
cdr3_nt: TGTGCCACCAGTGACCACAGTAATGAAAAACTGTTTTTT
d_call: .
clone_size: once
j_call: TRBJ1-4
v_call: TRBV24-1

cdr3_aa: CASRQGAGGELFF
cdr3_nt: TGTGCCAGCAGGCAGGGGGCGGGCGGGGAGCTGTTTTTT
d_call: TRBD1
clone_size: .
j_call: TRBJ2-2
v_call: TRBV6-5

cdr3_aa: CASSFGTEGSPLHF
cdr3_nt: TGTGCCAGCAGTTTCGGGACAGAGGGGTCACCCCTCCACTTT
d_call: TRBD1
clone_size: few
j_call: TRBJ1-6
v_call: TRBV27

cdr3_aa: CASSFWDTFNYGYTF
cdr3_nt: TGTGCCAGCAGCTTTTGGGACACCTTTAACTATGGCTACACCTTC
d_call: .
clone_size: many
j_call: TRBJ1-2
v_call: TRBV7-9

cdr3_aa: CSVVPRGTEAFF
cdr3_nt: TGCAGCGTAGTTCCTCGGGGCACTGAAGCTTTCTTT
d_call: .
clone_size: once
j_call: TRBJ1-1
v_call: TRBV29-1

cdr3_aa: CSLRQLNTEAFF
cdr3_nt: TGCAGCTTAAGACAGCTGAACACTGAAGCTTTCTTT
d_call: .
clone_size: .
j_call: TRBJ1-1
v_call: TRBV29-1

cdr3_aa: CASSQGPQGAFGYTF
cdr3_nt: TGCGCCAGCAGCCAAGGTCCACAGGGGGCGTTTGGCTACACCTTC
d_call: TRBD1
clone_size: .
j_call: TRBJ1-2
v_call: TRBV4-1

cdr3_aa: CASRQGEKLFF
cdr3_nt: TGTGCCAGCAGACAGGGTGAAAAACTGTTTTTT
d_call: .
clone_size: few
j_call: TRBJ1-4
v_call: TRBV12-3/TRBV12-4

cdr3_aa: CATSDNDIRGNEQFF
cdr3_nt: TGTGCCACCAGTGACAACGATATCAGGGGCAATGAGCAGTTCTTC
d_call: .
clone_size: .
j_call: TRBJ2-1
v_call: TRBV24-1

cdr3_aa: CASTYRRQNINYGYTF
cdr3_nt: TGTGCCAGCACGTACCGGCGACAGAACATTAACTATGGCTACACCTTC
d_call: .
clone_size: .
j_call: TRBJ1-2
v_call: TRBV5-6

cdr3_aa: CASSPSQDRGLGYTF
cdr3_nt: TGTGCCAGCAGCCCTAGCCAGGACAGGGGGCTTGGCTACACCTTC
d_call: TRBD1
clone_size: .
j_call: TRBJ1-2
v_call: TRBV9

cdr3_aa: CSVGHMNTEAFF
cdr3_nt: TGCAGCGTTGGACACATGAACACTGAAGCTTTCTTT
d_call: .
clone_size: .
j_call: TRBJ1-1
v_call: TRBV29-1

cdr3_aa: CASSSRTGWGYGYTF
cdr3_nt: TGTGCCAGCAGTAGCCGGACAGGGTGGGGCTATGGCTACACCTTC
d_call: TRBD1
clone_size: .
j_call: TRBJ1-2
v_call: TRBV25-1

cdr3_aa: CASSVSGGTDTQYF
cdr3_nt: TGTGCCAGCAGCGTCAGCGGGGGCACAGATACGCAGTATTTT
d_call: TRBD2
clone_size: .
j_call: TRBJ2-3
v_call: TRBV9

cdr3_aa: CASSIRQGMVFAKNIQYF
cdr3_nt: TGTGCCAGCAGCATTCGACAGGGAATGGTTTTCGCCAAAAACATTCAGTACTTC
d_call: TRBD1
clone_size: .
j_call: TRBJ2-4
v_call: TRBV7-4

cdr3_aa: CASSWDRTSYEQYF
cdr3_nt: TGTGCCAGCAGCTGGGACAGGACCTCCTACGAGCAGTACTTC
d_call: TRBD1
clone_size: .
j_call: TRBJ2-7
v_call: TRBV7-9

cdr3_aa: CASSFGAEVNEQFF
cdr3_nt: TGTGCCAGCAGCTTTGGAGCTGAGGTAAATGAGCAGTTCTTC
d_call: .
clone_size: .
j_call: TRBJ2-1
v_call: TRBV7-3

cdr3_aa: CASSEALTGVYEQYF
cdr3_nt: TGTGCCAGCAGTGAAGCGCTTACGGGGGTCTACGAGCAGTACTTC
d_call: .
clone_size: .
j_call: TRBJ2-7
v_call: TRBV6-1

cdr3_aa: CASRTGGTEAFF
cdr3_nt: TGTGCCAGCAGGACAGGGGGCACTGAAGCTTTCTTT
d_call: TRBD1
clone_size: .
j_call: TRBJ1-1
v_call: TRBV27

cdr3_aa: CASSRGTSGSNTGELFF
cdr3_nt: TGTGCCAGCAGCCGCGGGACTAGCGGCTCGAACACCGGGGAGCTGTTTTTT
d_call: TRBD2
clone_size: .
j_call: TRBJ2-2
v_call: TRBV7-9

cdr3_aa: CASSSYRATDTQYF
cdr3_nt: TGTGCCAGCAGTTCTTACAGAGCCACAGATACGCAGTATTTT
d_call: .
clone_size: .
j_call: TRBJ2-3
v_call: TRBV27

cdr3_aa: CASSQVQGAGYGYTF
cdr3_nt: TGCGCCAGCAGCCAGGTTCAGGGGGCGGGCTATGGCTACACCTTC
d_call: TRBD1
clone_size: .
j_call: TRBJ1-2
v_call: TRBV4-1

cdr3_aa: CASSHRGRRYQPQHF
cdr3_nt: TGTGCCAGCAGCCACAGGGGGCGTAGGTATCAGCCCCAGCATTTT
d_call: .
clone_size: .
j_call: TRBJ1-5
v_call: TRBV21-1

cdr3_aa: CASSFPTGLGEQYF
cdr3_nt: TGTGCCAGCAGCTTCCCGACAGGGTTAGGCGAGCAGTACTTC
d_call: TRBD1
clone_size: .
j_call: TRBJ2-7
v_call: TRBV7-9

cdr3_aa: CASRDRGRGPNTEAFF
cdr3_nt: TGTGCCAGCAGGGACAGGGGGCGAGGGCCGAACACTGAAGCTTTCTTT
d_call: TRBD1
clone_size: .
j_call: TRBJ1-1
v_call: TRBV6-6

cdr3_aa: CASSLLQGIGYEQYF
cdr3_nt: TGTGCCAGCAGTTTACTCCAGGGTATCGGCTACGAGCAGTACTTC
d_call: .
clone_size: few
j_call: TRBJ2-7
v_call: TRBV6-5

cdr3_aa: CASSPTWQGRYGYTF
cdr3_nt: TGTGCCAGTAGCCCGACGTGGCAAGGGAGATATGGCTACACCTTC
d_call: .
clone_size: .
j_call: TRBJ1-2
v_call: TRBV19

cdr3_aa: CASSVDREGYTF
cdr3_nt: TGTGCCAGCAGCGTAGATCGGGAGGGCTACACCTTC
d_call: .
clone_size: .
j_call: TRBJ1-2
v_call: TRBV9

cdr3_aa: CASSWTGTREQYF
cdr3_nt: TGTGCCAGCAGCTGGACGGGAACGAGGGAGCAGTACTTC
d_call: .
clone_size: once
j_call: TRBJ2-7
v_call: TRBV7-9

cdr3_aa: CASTLDRNTEAFF
cdr3_nt: TGTGCCAGCACCCTCGACAGGAACACTGAAGCTTTCTTT
d_call: .
clone_size: once
j_call: TRBJ1-1
v_call: TRBV6-5

cdr3_aa: CASSPRTGNGYTF
cdr3_nt: TGTGCCAGCAGCCCACGGACAGGGAACGGCTACACCTTC
d_call: TRBD1
clone_size: .
j_call: TRBJ1-2
v_call: TRBV14

cdr3_aa: CASTEPRDRQSPLYGYTF
cdr3_nt: TGTGCCAGCACCGAACCCAGGGACAGGCAAAGCCCCCTCTATGGCTACACCTTC
d_call: TRBD1
clone_size: .
j_call: TRBJ1-2
v_call: TRBV6-4

cdr3_aa: CASSERTASNQPQHF
cdr3_nt: TGTGCCAGCAGTGAACGGACAGCTAGCAATCAGCCCCAGCATTTT
d_call: .
clone_size: .
j_call: TRBJ1-5
v_call: TRBV2

cdr3_aa: CASSQEGGPGSPLHF
cdr3_nt: TGTGCCAGCAGCCAAGAGGGGGGGCCGGGTTCACCCCTCCACTTT
d_call: .
clone_size: .
j_call: TRBJ1-6
v_call: TRBV4-2

cdr3_aa: CASSPRQVPAGQPQHF
cdr3_nt: TGTGCCAGCAGCCCAAGACAGGTCCCGGCGGGTCAGCCCCAGCATTTT
d_call: .
clone_size: .
j_call: TRBJ1-5
v_call: TRBV7-2

cdr3_aa: CASSPPRGGNTIYF
cdr3_nt: TGTGCCAGCAGCCCCCCCAGGGGTGGAAACACCATATATTTT
d_call: .
clone_size: .
j_call: TRBJ1-3
v_call: TRBV13

cdr3_aa: CASSLPAGGYNTDTQYF
cdr3_nt: TGTGCCAGCAGCCTCCCCGCGGGGGGGTATAACACAGATACGCAGTATTTT
d_call: TRBD2
clone_size: .
j_call: TRBJ2-3
v_call: TRBV9

cdr3_aa: CASTNRDGWFEAFF
cdr3_nt: TGTGCCAGCACGAACCGCGATGGTTGGTTTGAAGCTTTCTTT
d_call: .
clone_size: .
j_call: TRBJ1-1
v_call: TRBV19

cdr3_aa: CASSLDRPSTDTQYF
cdr3_nt: TGTGCCAGCAGCTTGGACAGGCCGAGCACAGATACGCAGTATTTT
d_call: TRBD1
clone_size: .
j_call: TRBJ2-3
v_call: TRBV6-5

cdr3_aa: CASSGREYYNEQFF
cdr3_nt: TGTGCCAGCAGTGGGAGGGAGTACTACAATGAGCAGTTCTTC
d_call: .
clone_size: .
j_call: TRBJ2-1
v_call: TRBV2

cdr3_aa: CASSGQGAEAFF
cdr3_nt: TGTGCCAGCAGTGGACAGGGGGCTGAAGCTTTCTTT
d_call: TRBD1
clone_size: few
j_call: TRBJ1-1
v_call: TRBV2

cdr3_aa: CASSSLGTGVSEQYF
cdr3_nt: TGTGCCAGCAGTTCTCTAGGGACAGGGGTAAGCGAGCAGTACTTC
d_call: TRBD1
clone_size: .
j_call: TRBJ2-7
v_call: TRBV27

cdr3_aa: CASSLTAGGHTIYF
cdr3_nt: TGTGCCAGCAGCTTAACGGCAGGGGGTCACACCATATATTTT
d_call: TRBD1
clone_size: .
j_call: TRBJ1-3
v_call: TRBV7-9

cdr3_aa: CASIGTGSTGELFF
cdr3_nt: TGTGCCAGTATTGGGACAGGGTCCACCGGGGAGCTGTTTTTT
d_call: TRBD1
clone_size: .
j_call: TRBJ2-2
v_call: TRBV19

cdr3_aa: CASSQAYRYRRSSNYGYTF
cdr3_nt: TGTGCCAGCAGCCAAGCCTACCGGTACAGACGCTCTTCCAACTATGGCTACACCTTC
d_call: .
clone_size: .
j_call: TRBJ1-2
v_call: TRBV3-1/TRBV3-2

cdr3_aa: CASTEMHEQYF
cdr3_nt: TGTGCCAGCACGGAGATGCACGAGCAGTACTTC
d_call: .
clone_size: few
j_call: TRBJ2-7
v_call: TRBV11-2

cdr3_aa: CASSMTSGGHYEQYF
cdr3_nt: TGTGCCAGCAGTATGACTAGCGGGGGGCATTACGAGCAGTACTTC
d_call: TRBD2
clone_size: .
j_call: TRBJ2-7
v_call: TRBV2

cdr3_aa: CASSPSGIQETQYF
cdr3_nt: TGTGCCAGCAGCCCCTCAGGGATCCAAGAGACCCAGTACTTC
d_call: .
clone_size: .
j_call: TRBJ2-5
v_call: TRBV9

cdr3_aa: CASSLRTEIGGYTF
cdr3_nt: TGTGCCAGCAGCTTGCGGACAGAGATAGGAGGCTACACCTTC
d_call: .
clone_size: .
j_call: TRBJ1-2
v_call: TRBV5-4

cdr3_aa: CASSSERGNTEAFF
cdr3_nt: TGTGCCAGCAGCTCCGAAAGGGGGAACACTGAAGCTTTCTTT
d_call: .
clone_size: once
j_call: TRBJ1-1
v_call: TRBV13

cdr3_aa: CASSEEGWGNQPQHF
cdr3_nt: TGTGCCAGCAGTGAGGAGGGCTGGGGCAATCAGCCCCAGCATTTT
d_call: .
clone_size: .
j_call: TRBJ1-5
v_call: TRBV2